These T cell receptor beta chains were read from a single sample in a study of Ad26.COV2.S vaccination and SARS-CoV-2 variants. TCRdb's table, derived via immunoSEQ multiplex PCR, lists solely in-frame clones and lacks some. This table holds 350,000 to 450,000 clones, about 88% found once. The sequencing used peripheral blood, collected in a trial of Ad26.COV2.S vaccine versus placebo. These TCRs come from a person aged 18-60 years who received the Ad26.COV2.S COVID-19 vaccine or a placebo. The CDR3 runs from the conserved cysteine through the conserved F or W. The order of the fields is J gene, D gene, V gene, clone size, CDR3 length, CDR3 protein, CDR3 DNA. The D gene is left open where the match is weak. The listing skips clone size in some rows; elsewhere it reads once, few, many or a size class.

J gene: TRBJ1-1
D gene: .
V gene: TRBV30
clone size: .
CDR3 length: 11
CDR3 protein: CAWSGGNEAFF
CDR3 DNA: TGTGCCTGGAGTGGGGGGAATGAAGCTTTCTTT

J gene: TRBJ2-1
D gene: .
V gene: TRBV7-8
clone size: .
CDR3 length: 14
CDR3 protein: CASSFGTPDNEQFF
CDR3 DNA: TGTGCCAGCAGCTTCGGGACCCCCGACAATGAGCAGTTCTTC

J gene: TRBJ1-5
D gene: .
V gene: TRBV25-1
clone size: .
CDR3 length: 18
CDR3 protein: CASSEGLRRLPFYQPQHF
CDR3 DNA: TGTGCCAGCAGTGAAGGGTTACGGAGGCTGCCCTTTTATCAGCCCCAGCATTTT

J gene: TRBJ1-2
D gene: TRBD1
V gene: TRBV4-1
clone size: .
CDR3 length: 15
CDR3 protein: CASSPYIGQGYGYTF
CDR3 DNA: TGCGCCAGCAGCCCTTATATCGGACAGGGCTATGGCTACACCTTC

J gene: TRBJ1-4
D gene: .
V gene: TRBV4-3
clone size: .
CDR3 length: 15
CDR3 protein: CASSQVERINEKLFF
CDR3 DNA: TGCGCCAGCAGCCAAGTAGAAAGAATTAATGAAAAACTGTTTTTT

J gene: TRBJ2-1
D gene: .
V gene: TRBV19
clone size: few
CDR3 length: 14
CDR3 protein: CASKDLDSYNEQFF
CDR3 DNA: TGTGCCAGTAAGGACCTCGACTCCTACAATGAGCAGTTCTTC

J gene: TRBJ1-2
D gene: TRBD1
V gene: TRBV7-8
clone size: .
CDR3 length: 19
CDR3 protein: CASSLAQPNFPGQGYGYTF
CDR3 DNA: TGTGCCAGCAGCTTAGCTCAACCAAACTTTCCGGGACAGGGATATGGCTACACCTTC

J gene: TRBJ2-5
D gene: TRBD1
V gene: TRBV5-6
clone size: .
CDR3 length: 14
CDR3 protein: CASSPDRVEETQYF
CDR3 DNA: TGTGCCAGCAGTCCTGACAGGGTCGAAGAGACCCAGTACTTC

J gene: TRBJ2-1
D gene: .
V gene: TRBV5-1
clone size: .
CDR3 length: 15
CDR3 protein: CASSLGTGQNNEQFF
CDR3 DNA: TGCGCCAGCAGCTTAGGGACTGGACAGAACAATGAGCAGTTCTTC

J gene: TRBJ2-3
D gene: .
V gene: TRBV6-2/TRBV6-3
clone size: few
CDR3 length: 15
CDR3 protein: CASSAQGTSTDTQYF
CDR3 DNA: TGTGCCAGCAGTGCGCAGGGCACTAGCACAGATACGCAGTATTTT

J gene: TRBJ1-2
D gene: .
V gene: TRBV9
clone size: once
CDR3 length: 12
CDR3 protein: CASSPGVYGYTF
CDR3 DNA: TGTGCCAGCAGCCCGGGCGTCTATGGCTACACCTTC

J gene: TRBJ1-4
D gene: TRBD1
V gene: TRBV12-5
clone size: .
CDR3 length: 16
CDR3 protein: CASGSPTGATNEKLFF
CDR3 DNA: TGTGCTAGTGGTTCCCCGACAGGGGCAACTAATGAAAAACTGTTTTTT

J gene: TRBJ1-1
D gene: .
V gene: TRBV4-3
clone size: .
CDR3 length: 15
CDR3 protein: CASSQERWANTEAFF
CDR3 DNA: TGCGCCAGCAGCCAAGAGAGGTGGGCTAACACTGAAGCTTTCTTT

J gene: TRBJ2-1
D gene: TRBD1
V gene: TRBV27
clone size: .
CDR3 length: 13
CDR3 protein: CASRLRGYNEQFF
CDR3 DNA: TGTGCCAGCAGACTCAGGGGGTACAATGAGCAGTTCTTC

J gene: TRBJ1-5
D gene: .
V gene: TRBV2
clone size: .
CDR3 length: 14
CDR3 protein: CASSERTENQPQHF
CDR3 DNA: TGTGCCAGCAGTGAACGAACGGAGAATCAGCCCCAGCATTTT

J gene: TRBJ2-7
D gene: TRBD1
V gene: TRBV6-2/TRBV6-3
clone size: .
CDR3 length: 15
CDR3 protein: CASSYSRDRNYEQYF
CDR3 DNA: TGTGCCAGCAGTTACTCCCGGGACAGAAACTACGAGCAGTACTTC

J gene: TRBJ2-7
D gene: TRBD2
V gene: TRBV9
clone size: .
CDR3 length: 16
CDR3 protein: CASSPRGSGSPYEQYF
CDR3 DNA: TGTGCCAGCAGCCCACGCGGTAGCGGGAGTCCCTACGAGCAGTACTTC

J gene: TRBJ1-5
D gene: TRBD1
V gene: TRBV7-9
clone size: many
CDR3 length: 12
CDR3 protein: CASGQGDQPQHF
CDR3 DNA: TGTGCCAGCGGACAGGGCGATCAGCCCCAGCATTTT

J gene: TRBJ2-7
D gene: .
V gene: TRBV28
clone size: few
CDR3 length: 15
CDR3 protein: CASSPWDGTSYEQYF
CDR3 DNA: TGTGCCAGCAGTCCCTGGGACGGTACCTCCTACGAGCAGTACTTC

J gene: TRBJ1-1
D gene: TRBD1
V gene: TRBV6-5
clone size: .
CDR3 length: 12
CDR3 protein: CASSRQGAEAFF
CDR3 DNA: TGTGCCAGCAGTAGACAGGGCGCTGAAGCTTTCTTT

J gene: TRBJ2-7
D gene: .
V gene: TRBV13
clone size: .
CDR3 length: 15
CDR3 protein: CASSPTGEGSYEQYF
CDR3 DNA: TGTGCCAGCAGTCCCACGGGCGAGGGCTCCTACGAGCAGTACTTC

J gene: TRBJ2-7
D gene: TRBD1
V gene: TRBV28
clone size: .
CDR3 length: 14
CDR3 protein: CASSPRGLTYEQYF
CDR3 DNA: TGTGCCAGCAGTCCGAGGGGGCTCACCTACGAGCAGTACTTC

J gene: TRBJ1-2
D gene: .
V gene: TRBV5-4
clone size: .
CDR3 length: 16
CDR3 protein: CASSPTLVGRGSGYTF
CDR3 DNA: TGTGCCAGCAGCCCGACCCTTGTAGGGAGGGGAAGTGGCTACACCTTC